This T cell receptor beta chain was identified in a study of technical replicates of blood from several donors. Assay used: immunoSEQ multiplex PCR; TCRdb lists only in-frame clones, some missing. The table includes 40,000 to 55,000 clones, approximately 95% detected once. The germline CDR1 and CDR2 sequences are MNHNS and SASEGT. The CDR3 loop spans 13 amino acids. Between the trimmed V and J ends, which lost 8 bases and 5 bases, there was a span of 12 bases. The genes are TRBV6-1 and TRBJ2-2, with no clear D. The TCR was taken from a human donor in good health. Material: T cells isolated from PBMCs. This CDR3 is CASSQTKTGELFF. The CDR3 nucleotides read TGTGCCAGCTCGCAGACAAAAACCGGGGAGCTGTTTTTT.